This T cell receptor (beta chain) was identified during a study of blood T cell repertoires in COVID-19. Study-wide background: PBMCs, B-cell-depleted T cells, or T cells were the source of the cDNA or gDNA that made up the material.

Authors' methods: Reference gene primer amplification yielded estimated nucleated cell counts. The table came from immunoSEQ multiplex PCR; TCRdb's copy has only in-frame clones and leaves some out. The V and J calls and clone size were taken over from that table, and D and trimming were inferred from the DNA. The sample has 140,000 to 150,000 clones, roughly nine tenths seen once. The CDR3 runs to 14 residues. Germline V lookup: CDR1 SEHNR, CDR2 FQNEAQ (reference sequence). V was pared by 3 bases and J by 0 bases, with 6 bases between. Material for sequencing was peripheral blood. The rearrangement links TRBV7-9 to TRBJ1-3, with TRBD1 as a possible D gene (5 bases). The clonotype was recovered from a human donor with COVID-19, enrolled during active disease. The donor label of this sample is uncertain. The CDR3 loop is CASSFDSSGNTIYF. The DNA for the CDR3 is TGTGCCAGCAGCTTCGACAGCTCTGGAAACACCATATATTTT. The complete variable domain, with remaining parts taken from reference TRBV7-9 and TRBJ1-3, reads DTGVSQNPRHKITKRGQNVTFRCDPISEHNRLYWYRQTLGQGPEFLTYFQNEAQLEKSRLLSDRFSAERPKGSFSTLEIQRTEQGDSAMYLCASSFDSSGNTIYFGEGSWLTVV.